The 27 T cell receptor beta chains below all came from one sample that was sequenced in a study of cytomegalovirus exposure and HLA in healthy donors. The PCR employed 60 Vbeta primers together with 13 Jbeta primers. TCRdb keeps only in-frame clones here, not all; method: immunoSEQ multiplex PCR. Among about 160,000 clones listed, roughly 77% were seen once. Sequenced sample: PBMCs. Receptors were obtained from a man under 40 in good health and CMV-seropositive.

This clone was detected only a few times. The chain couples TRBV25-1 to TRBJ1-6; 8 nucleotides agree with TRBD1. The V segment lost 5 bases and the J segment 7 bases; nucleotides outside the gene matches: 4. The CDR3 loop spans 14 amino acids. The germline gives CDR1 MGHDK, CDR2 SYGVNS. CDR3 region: CASSNTGGNSPLHF. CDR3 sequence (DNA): TGTGCCAGCAGTAACACAGGGGGGAATTCACCCCTCCACTTT.

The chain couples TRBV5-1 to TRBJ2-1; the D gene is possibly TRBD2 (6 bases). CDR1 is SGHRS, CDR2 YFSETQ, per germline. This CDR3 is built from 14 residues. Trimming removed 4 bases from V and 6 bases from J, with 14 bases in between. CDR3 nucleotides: TGCGCCAGCAGCCCCCGGACTACGATCAATGAGCAGTTCTTC. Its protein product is CASSPRTTINEQFF.

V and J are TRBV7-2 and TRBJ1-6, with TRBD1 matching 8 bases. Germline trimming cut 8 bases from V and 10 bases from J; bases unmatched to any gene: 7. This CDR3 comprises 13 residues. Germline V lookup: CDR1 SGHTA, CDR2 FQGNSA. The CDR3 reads CASRQTGESPLHF. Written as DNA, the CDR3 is TGTGCCAGCCGACAGACAGGGGAATCACCCCTCCACTTT.

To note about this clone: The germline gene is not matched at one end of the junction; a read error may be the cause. The CDR3 DNA is TGTTCCAGCAGCCGCCCCCTCTTGGGGCCCACAGATACGCAGTATTTT. Translating gives CSSSRPLLGPTDTQYF. This chain links TRBV7-9 with TRBJ2-3; TRBD1 is a possible D gene (5 bases). Germline V lookup: CDR1 SEHNR, CDR2 FQNEAQ (reference sequence). This CDR3 has 16 residues.

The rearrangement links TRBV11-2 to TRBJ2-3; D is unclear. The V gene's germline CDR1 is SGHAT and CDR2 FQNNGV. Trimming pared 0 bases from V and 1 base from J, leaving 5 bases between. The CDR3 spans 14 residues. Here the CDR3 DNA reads TGTGCCAGCAGCTTAGAGCAGGGCACAGATACGCAGTATTTT. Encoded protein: CASSLEQGTDTQYF.

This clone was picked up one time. This CDR3 reads CASSWPTEAFF. In nucleotides, the CDR3 is TGTGCCAGCAGCTGGCCTACTGAAGCTTTCTTT. This chain links TRBV5-6 with TRBJ1-1; unclear D gene. V was cut by 3 bases and J by 5 bases, with 5 bases left in between. This CDR3 is 11 amino acids long. Germline V CDR1 and CDR2: SGHDT, YYEEEE. Full variable domain (outside the CDR3, taken from reference TRBV5-6 and TRBJ1-1): DAGVTQSPTHLIKTRGQQVTLRCSPKSGHDTVSWYQQALGQGPQFIFQYYEEEERQRGNFPDRFSGHQFPNYSSELNVNALLLGDSALYLCASSWPTEAFFGQGTRLTVV.

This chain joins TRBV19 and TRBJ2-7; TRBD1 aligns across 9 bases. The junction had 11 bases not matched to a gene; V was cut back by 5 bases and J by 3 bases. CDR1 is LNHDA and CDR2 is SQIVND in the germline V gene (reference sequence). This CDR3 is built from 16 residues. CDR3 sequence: CASSALPGTGNYEQYF. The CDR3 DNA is TGTGCCAGTAGTGCCCTACCCGGGACAGGGAACTACGAGCAGTACTTC.

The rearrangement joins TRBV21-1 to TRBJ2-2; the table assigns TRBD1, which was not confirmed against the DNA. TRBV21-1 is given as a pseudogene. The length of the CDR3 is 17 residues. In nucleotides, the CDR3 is TGTGCCAGCAGCAAAAGCCCCGGGACAGGGGACACCGGGGAGCTGTTTTTT. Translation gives CASSKSPGTGDTGELFF.

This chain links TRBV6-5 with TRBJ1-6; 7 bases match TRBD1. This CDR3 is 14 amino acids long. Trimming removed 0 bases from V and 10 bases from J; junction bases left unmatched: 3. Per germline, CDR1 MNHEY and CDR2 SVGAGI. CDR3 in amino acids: CASSYSRGGSPLHF. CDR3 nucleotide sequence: TGTGCCAGCAGTTACTCGAGAGGGGGCTCACCCCTCCACTTT.

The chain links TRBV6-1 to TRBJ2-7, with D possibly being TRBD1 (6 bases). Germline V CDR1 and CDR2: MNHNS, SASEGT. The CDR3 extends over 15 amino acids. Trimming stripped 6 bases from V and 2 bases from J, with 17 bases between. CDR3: CASSRGGTAAYEQYF. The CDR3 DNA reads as TGTGCCAGCAGCAGGGGTGGGACCGCTGCCTACGAGCAGTACTTC.

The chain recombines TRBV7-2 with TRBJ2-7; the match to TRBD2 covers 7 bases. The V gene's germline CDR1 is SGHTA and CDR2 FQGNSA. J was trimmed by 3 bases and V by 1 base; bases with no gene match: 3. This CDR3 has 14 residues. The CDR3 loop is CASSLVGRDYEQYF. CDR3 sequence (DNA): TGTGCCAGCAGCTTAGTGGGGAGGGACTACGAGCAGTACTTC.

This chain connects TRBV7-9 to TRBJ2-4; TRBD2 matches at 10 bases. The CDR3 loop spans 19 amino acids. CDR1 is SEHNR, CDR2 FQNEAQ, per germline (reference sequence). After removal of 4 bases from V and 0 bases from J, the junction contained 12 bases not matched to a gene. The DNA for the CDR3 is TGTGCCAGCAGCTCCTGGGGGAGCGGGGGGGCACTAGCCAAAAACATTCAGTACTTC. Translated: CASSSWGSGGALAKNIQYF.

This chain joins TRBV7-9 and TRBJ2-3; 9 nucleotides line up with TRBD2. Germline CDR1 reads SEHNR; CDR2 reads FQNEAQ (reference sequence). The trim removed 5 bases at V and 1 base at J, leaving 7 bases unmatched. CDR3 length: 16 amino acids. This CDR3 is CASSAPGLAGTDTQYF. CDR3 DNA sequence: TGTGCCAGCAGCGCCCCGGGACTAGCAGGCACAGATACGCAGTATTTT.

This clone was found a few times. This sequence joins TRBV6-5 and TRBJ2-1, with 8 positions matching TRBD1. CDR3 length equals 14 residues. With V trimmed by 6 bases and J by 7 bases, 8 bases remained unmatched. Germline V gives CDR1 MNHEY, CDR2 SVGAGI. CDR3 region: CASRTGTGTNEQFF. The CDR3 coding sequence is TGTGCCAGCAGAACCGGGACAGGTACAAATGAGCAGTTCTTC.

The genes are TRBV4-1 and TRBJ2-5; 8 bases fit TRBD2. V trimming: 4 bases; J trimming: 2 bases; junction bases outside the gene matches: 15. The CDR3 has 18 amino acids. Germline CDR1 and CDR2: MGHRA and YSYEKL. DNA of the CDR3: TGCGCCAGCAGCCTTCGGGTGGGGGTAGCGGGGCGTCAAGAGACCCAGTACTTC. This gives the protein CASSLRVGVAGRQETQYF.

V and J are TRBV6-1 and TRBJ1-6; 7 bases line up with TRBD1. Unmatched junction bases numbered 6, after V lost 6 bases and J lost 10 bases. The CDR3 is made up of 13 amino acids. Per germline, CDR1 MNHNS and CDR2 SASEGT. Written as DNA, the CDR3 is TGTGCCAGCAGCAGGGACAGTCAATCACCCCTCCACTTT. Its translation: CASSRDSQSPLHF.

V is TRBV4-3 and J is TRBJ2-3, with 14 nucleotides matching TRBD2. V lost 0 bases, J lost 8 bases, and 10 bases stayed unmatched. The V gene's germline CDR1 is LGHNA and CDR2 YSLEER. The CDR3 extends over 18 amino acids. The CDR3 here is CASSQDSTSGGGGGTQYF. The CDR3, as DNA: TGCGCCAGCAGCCAAGATTCGACTAGCGGGGGGGGCGGGGGTACGCAGTATTTT.

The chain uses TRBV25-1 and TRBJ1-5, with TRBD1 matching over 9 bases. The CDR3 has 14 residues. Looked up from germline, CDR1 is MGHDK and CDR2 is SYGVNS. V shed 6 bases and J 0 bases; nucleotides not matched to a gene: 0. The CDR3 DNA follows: TGTGCCAGCAGGGGACAGGGTAGCAATCAGCCCCAGCATTTT. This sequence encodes CASRGQGSNQPQHF.

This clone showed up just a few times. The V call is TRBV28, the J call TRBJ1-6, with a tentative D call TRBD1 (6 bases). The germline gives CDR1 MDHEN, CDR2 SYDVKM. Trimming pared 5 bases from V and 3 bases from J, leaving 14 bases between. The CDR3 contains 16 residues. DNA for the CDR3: TGTGCCAGCAGTGCGATGGACAGAGTCTATAATTCACCCCTCCACTTT. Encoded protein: CASSAMDRVYNSPLHF. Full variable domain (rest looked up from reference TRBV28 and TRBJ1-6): DVKVTQSSRYLVKRTGEKVFLECVQDMDHENMFWYRQDPGLGLRLIYFSYDVKMKEKGDIPEGYSVSREKKERFSLILESASTNQTSMYLCASSAMDRVYNSPLHFGNGTRLTVT.

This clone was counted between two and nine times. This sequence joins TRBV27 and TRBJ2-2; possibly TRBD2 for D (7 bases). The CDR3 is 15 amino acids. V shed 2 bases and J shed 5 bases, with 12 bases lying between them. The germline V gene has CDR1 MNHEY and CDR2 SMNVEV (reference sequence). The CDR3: CASSLGRGLTGELFF. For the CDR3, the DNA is TGTGCCAGCAGTTTAGGGCGGGGGCTGACCGGGGAGCTGTTTTTT.

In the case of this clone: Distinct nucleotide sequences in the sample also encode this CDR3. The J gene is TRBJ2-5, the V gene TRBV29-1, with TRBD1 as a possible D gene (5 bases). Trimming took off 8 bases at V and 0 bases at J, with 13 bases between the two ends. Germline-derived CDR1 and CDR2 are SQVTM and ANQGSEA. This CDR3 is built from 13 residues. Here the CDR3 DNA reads TGCAGCCTCACCCCAGGGTACCAAGAGACCCAGTACTTC. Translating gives CSLTPGYQETQYF.

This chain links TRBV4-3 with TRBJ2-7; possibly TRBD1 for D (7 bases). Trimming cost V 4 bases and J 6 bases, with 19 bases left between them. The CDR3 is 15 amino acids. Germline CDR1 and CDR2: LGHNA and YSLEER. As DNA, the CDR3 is TGCGCCAGCAGCCGCCAACGACAGGGTAGCGGCGAGCAGTACTTC. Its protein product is CASSRQRQGSGEQYF.

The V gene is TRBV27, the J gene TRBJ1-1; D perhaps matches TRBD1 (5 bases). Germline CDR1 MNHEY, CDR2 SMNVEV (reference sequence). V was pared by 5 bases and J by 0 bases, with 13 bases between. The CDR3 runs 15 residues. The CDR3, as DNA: TGTGCCAGCAGTGCCCCGGGACTCCTGAACACTGAAGCTTTCTTT. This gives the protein CASSAPGLLNTEAFF.

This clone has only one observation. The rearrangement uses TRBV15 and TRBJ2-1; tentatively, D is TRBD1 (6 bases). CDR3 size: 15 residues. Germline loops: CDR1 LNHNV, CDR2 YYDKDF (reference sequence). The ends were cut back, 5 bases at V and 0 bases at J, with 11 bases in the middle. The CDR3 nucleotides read TGTGCCACCAGCGTGGGACATGCCTCCTACAATGAGCAGTTCTTC. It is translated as CATSVGHASYNEQFF.

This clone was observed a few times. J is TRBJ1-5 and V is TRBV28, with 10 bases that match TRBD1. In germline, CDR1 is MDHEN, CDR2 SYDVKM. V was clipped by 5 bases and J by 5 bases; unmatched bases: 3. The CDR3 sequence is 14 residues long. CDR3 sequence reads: CASSAGTGDQPQHF. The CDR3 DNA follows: TGTGCCAGCAGTGCCGGGACAGGGGATCAGCCCCAGCATTTT. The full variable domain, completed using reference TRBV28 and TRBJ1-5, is DVKVTQSSRYLVKRTGEKVFLECVQDMDHENMFWYRQDPGLGLRLIYFSYDVKMKEKGDIPEGYSVSREKKERFSLILESASTNQTSMYLCASSAGTGDQPQHFGDGTRLSIL.

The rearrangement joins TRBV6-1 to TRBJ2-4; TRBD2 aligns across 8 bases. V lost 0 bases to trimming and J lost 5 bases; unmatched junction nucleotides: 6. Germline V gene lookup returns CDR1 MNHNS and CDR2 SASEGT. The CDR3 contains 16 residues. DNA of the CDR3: TGTGCCAGCAGTGAAGCGCCGGGGGGGGGCGAAAACATTCAGTACTTC. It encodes CASSEAPGGGENIQYF.

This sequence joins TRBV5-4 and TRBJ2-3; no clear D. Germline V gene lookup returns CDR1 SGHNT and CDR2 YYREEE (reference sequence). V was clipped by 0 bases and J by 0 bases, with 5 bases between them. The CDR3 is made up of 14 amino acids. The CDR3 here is CASSLDSSTDTQYF. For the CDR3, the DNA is TGTGCCAGCAGCTTGGACAGTAGCACAGATACGCAGTATTTT.